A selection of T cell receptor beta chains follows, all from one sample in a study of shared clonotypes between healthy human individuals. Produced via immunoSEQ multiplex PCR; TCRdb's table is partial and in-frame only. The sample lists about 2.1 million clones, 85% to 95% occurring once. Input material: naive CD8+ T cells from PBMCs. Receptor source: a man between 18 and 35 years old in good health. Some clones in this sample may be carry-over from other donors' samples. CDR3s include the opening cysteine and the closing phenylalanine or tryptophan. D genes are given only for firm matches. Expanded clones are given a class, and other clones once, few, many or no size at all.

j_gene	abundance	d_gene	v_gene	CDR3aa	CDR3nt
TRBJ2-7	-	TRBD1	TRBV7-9	CASSSRQGVGSYEQYF	TGTGCCAGCAGCTCCCGACAGGGAGTCGGCTCCTACGAGCAGTACTTC
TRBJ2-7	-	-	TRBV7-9	CASSPRDHTFYEQYF	TGTGCCAGCAGCCCGCGGGACCATACGTTCTACGAGCAGTACTTC
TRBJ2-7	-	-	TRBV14	CASSLGTGTSRYEQYF	TGTGCCAGCAGCCTAGGAACCGGGACAAGCCGCTACGAGCAGTACTTC
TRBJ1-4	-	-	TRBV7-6	CASSLAVPTTNEKLFF	TGTGCCAGCAGCTTAGCGGTACCGACAACTAATGAAAAACTGTTTTTT
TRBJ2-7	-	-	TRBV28	CASSFGRGSYEQYF	TGTGCCAGCAGTTTCGGCCGGGGATCCTACGAGCAGTACTTC
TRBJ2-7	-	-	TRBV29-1	CSVIASPYEQYF	TGCAGCGTCATAGCGTCCCCCTACGAGCAGTACTTC
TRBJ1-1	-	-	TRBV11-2	CASSLGVRVDTEAFF	TGTGCCAGCAGCTTAGGGGTCAGGGTTGACACTGAAGCTTTCTTT
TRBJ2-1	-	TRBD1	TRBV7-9	CASNRDRNYNEQFF	TGTGCCAGCAACCGGGACAGAAACTACAATGAGCAGTTCTTC
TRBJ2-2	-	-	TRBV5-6	CASSFNRFTGELFF	TGTGCCAGCAGCTTTAATAGGTTCACCGGGGAGCTGTTTTTT
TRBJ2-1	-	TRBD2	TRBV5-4	CASSPGGEQFF	TGTGCCAGCAGCCCGGGGGGTGAGCAGTTCTTC
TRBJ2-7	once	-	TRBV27	CASSSRIYEQYF	TGTGCCAGCAGTTCTCGGATCTACGAGCAGTACTTC
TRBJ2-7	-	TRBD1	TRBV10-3	CAISPGTGASEQYF	TGTGCCATCAGCCCCGGGACAGGGGCCTCCGAGCAGTACTTC
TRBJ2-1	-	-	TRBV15	CATSRDGNRGSEQFF	TGTGCCACCAGCAGAGATGGGAATAGGGGGAGTGAGCAGTTCTTC
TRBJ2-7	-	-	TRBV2	CASRVGYEQYF	TGTGCCAGCAGAGTGGGGTACGAGCAGTACTTC
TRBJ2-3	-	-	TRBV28	CASSSYQLTDTQYF	TGTGCCAGCAGTTCCTACCAACTCACAGATACGCAGTATTTT
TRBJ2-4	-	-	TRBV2	CASSEARGWDIQYF	TGTGCCAGCAGTGAAGCTAGGGGTTGGGACATTCAGTACTTC
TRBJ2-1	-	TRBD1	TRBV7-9	CASSSPPDRDNEQFF	TGTGCCAGCAGCTCCCCCCCCGACAGGGACAATGAGCAGTTCTTC
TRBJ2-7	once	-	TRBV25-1	CASSEGGFYEQYF	TGTGCCAGCAGTGAGGGCGGGTTCTACGAGCAGTACTTC
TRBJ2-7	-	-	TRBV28	CASSQDYEQYF	TGTGCCAGCAGTCAGGACTACGAGCAGTACTTC
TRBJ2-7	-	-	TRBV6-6	CASSERAYEQYF	TGTGCCAGCAGTGAGAGGGCCTACGAGCAGTACTTC
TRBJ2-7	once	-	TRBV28	CASSLSRVRAYEQYF	TGTGCCAGCAGTTTATCCCGAGTAAGGGCCTACGAGCAGTACTTC
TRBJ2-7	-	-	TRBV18	CASSSTRVMWPYEQYF	TGTGCCAGCTCATCAACCCGAGTAATGTGGCCCTACGAGCAGTACTTC
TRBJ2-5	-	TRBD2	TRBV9	CASSSRTSGSETQYF	TGTGCCAGCAGCTCCCGGACTAGCGGGAGTGAGACCCAGTACTTC
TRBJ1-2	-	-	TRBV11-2	CASSLFGQEVGYTF	TGTGCCAGCAGCTTATTCGGGCAGGAGGTTGGCTACACCTTC
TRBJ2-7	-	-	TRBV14	CASNTGALIDEQYF	TGTGCCAGCAATACAGGCGCCTTAATCGACGAGCAGTACTTC
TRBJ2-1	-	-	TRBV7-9	CASSLVSGLYNEQFF	TGTGCCAGCAGCTTAGTTTCAGGGCTCTACAATGAGCAGTTCTTC
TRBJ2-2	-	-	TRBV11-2	CASSLGGYGTGELFF	TGTGCCAGCAGCTTAGGGGGGTACGGCACCGGGGAGCTGTTTTTT
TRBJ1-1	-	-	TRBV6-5	CASSYSGVITEAFF	TGTGCCAGCAGTTACTCCGGGGTCATCACTGAAGCTTTCTTT
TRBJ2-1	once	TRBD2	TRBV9	CASSGDYSPNSYNEQFF	TGTGCCAGCAGCGGGGACTACTCACCCAACTCCTACAATGAGCAGTTCTTC
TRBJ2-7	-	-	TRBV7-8	CASSLRQGYEQYF	TGTGCCAGCAGCTTACGTCAGGGCTACGAGCAGTACTTC
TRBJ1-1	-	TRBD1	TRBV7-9	CASSSPTGGIMNTEAFF	TGTGCCAGCAGCTCGCCAACAGGGGGCATCATGAACACTGAAGCTTTCTTT